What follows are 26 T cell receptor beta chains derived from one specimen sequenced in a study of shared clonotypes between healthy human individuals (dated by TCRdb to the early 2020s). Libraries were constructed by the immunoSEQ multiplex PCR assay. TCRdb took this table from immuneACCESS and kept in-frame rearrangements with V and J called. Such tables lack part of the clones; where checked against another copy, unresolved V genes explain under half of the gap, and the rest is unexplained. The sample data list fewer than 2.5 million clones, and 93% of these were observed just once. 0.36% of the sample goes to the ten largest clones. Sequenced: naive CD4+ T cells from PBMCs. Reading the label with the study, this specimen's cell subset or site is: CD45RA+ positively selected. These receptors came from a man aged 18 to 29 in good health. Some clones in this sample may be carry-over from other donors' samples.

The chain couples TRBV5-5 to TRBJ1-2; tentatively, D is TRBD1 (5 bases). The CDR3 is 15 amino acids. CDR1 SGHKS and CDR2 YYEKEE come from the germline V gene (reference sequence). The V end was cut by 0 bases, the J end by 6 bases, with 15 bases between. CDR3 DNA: TGTGCCAGCAGCTTGGTAGCGGGGCAGATCGATGGCTACACCTTC. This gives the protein CASSLVAGQIDGYTF.

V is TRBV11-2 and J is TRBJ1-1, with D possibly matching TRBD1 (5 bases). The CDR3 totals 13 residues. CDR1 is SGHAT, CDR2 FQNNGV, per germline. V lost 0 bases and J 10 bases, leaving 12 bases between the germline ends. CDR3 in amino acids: CASSLEAGAGAFF. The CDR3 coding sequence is TGTGCCAGCAGCTTAGAGGCCGGGGCGGGAGCTTTCTTT.

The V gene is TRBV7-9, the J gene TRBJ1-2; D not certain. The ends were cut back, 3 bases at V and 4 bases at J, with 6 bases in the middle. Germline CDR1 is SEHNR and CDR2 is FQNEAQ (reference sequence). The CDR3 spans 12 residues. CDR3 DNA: TGTGCCAGCAGCTTTAACGGCTATGGCTACACCTTC. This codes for CASSFNGYGYTF.

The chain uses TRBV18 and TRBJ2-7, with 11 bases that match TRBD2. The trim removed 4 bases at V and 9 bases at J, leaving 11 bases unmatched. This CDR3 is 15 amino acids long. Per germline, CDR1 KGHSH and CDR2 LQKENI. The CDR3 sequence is CASSQPGTSGTVQYF. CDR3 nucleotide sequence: TGTGCCAGCTCACAACCCGGGACTAGCGGCACCGTGCAGTACTTC.

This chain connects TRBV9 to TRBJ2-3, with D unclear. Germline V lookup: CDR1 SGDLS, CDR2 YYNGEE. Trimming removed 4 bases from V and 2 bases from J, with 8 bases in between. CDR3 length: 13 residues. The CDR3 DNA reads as TGTGCCAGCAGCACCACAGTCACAGATACGCAGTATTTT. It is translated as CASSTTVTDTQYF.

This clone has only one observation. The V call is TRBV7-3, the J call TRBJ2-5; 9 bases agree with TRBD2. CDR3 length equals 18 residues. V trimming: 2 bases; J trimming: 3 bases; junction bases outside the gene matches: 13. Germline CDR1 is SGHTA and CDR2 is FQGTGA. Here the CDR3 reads CASSLGGLASDRKETQYF. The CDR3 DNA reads TGTGCCAGCAGCTTAGGGGGACTAGCCTCAGACCGAAAAGAGACCCAGTACTTC.

CDR3 amino acids: CASSLRLAGFQETQYF. The CDR3, as DNA: TGTGCCAGCAGCTTACGGCTAGCGGGTTTTCAAGAGACCCAGTACTTC. The rearrangement uses TRBV11-2 and TRBJ2-5; 8 nucleotides line up with TRBD2. Germline lookup yields CDR1 SGHAT and CDR2 FQNNGV. The CDR3 is 16 amino acids. The ends lost 2 bases at V and 2 bases at J; junction bases unmatched: 7.

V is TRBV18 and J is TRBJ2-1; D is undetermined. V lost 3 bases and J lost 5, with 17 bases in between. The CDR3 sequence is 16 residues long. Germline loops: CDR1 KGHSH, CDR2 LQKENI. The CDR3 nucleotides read TGTGCCAGCTCACCCCCCGGAGCAGGTGCGCACAATGAGCAGTTCTTC. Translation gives CASSPPGAGAHNEQFF.

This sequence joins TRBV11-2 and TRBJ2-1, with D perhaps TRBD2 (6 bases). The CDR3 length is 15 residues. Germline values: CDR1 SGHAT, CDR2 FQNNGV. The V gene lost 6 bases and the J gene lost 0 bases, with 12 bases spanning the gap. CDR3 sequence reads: CASRPFSGSYNEQFF. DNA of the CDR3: TGTGCCAGCAGACCATTTAGCGGCTCCTACAATGAGCAGTTCTTC.

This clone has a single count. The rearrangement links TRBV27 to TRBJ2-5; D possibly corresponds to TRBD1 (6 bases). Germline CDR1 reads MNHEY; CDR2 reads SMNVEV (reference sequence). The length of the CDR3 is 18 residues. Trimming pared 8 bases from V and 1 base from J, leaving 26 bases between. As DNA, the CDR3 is TGTGCCAGCCCCGCATCAGGGGCCTCCCGCGCCCTCCAAGAGACCCAGTACTTC. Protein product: CASPASGASRALQETQYF.

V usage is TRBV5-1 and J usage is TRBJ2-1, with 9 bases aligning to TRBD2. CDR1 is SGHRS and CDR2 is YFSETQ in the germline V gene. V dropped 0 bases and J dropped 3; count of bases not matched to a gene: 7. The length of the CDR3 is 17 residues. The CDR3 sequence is CASSLVPSGTFYNEQFF. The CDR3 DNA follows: TGCGCCAGCAGCTTGGTCCCTAGCGGGACGTTCTACAATGAGCAGTTCTTC.

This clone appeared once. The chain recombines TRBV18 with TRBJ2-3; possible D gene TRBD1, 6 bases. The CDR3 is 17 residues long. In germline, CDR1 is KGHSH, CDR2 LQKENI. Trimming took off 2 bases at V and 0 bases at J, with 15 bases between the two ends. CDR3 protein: CASSPRDISLSTDTQYF. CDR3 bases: TGTGCCAGCTCACCAAGGGACATCAGTTTGAGCACAGATACGCAGTATTTT. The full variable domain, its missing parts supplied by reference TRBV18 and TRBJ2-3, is NAGVMQNPRHLVRRRGQEARLRCSPMKGHSHVYWYRQLPEEGLKFMVYLQKENIIDESGMPKERFSAEFPKEGPSILRIQQVVRGDSAAYFCASSPRDISLSTDTQYFGPGTRLTVL.

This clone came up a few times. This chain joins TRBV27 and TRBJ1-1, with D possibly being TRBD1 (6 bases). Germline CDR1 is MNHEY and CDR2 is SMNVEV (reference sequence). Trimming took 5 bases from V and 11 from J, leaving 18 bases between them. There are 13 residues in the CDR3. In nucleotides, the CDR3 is TGTGCCAGCAGTCTCATCTCACAGGGCTCCGCTTTCTTT. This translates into CASSLISQGSAFF.

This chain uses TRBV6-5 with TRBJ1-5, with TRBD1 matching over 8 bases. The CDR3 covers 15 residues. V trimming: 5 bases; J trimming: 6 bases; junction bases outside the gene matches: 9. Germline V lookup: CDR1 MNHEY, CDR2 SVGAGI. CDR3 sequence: CASSLQGASGQPQHF. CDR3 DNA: TGTGCCAGCAGTCTCCAGGGGGCGTCGGGTCAGCCCCAGCATTTT.

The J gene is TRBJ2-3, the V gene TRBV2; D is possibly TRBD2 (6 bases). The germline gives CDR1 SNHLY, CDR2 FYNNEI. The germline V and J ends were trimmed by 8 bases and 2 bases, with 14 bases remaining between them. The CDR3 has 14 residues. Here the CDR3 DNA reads TGTGCCAGCGTTCGGGAGCCTTACACAGATACGCAGTATTTT. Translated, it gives CASVREPYTDTQYF. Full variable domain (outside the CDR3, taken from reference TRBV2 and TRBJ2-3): EPEVTQTPSHQVTQMGQEVILRCVPISNHLYFYWYRQILGQKVEFLVSFYNNEISEKSEIFDDQFSVERPDGSNFTLKIRSTKLEDSAMYFCASVREPYTDTQYFGPGTRLTVL.

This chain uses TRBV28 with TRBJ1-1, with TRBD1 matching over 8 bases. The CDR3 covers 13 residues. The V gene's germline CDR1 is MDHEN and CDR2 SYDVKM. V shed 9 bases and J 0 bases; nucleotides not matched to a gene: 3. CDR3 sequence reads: CARGGQVNTEAFF. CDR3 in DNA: TGTGCCAGGGGGGGACAGGTGAACACTGAAGCTTTCTTT.

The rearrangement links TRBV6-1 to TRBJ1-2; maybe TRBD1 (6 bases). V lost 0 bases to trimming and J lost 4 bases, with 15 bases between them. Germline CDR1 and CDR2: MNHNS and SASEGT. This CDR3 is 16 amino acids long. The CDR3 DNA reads TGTGCCAGCAGTGAAGCGTTGGGGGCGCGGGGCTATGGCTACACCTTC. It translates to CASSEALGARGYGYTF.

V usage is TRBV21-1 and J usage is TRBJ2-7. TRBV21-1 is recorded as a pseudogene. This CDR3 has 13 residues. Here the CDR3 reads CASSKGFSYEQYF. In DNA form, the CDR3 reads TGTGCCAGCAGCAAAGGGTTCTCCTACGAGCAGTACTTC.

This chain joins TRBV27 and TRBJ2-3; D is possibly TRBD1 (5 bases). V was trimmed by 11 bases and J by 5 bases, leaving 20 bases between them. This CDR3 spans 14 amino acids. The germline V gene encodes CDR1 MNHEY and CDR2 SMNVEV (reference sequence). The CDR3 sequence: CAPVSVKRGDTQYF. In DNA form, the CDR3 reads TGTGCCCCAGTTTCCGTTAAAAGGGGAGATACGCAGTATTTT.

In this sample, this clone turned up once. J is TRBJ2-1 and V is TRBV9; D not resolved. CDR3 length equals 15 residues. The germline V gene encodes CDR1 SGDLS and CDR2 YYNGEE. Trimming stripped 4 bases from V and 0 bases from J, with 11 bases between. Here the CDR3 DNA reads TGTGCCAGCAGCCGTTTAGTGAGCTCCTACAATGAGCAGTTCTTC. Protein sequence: CASSRLVSSYNEQFF. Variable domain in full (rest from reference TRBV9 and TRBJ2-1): DSGVTQTPKHLITATGQRVTLRCSPRSGDLSVYWYQQSLDQGLQFLIQYYNGEERAKGNILERFSAQQFPDLHSELNLSSLELGDSALYFCASSRLVSSYNEQFFGPGTRLTVL.

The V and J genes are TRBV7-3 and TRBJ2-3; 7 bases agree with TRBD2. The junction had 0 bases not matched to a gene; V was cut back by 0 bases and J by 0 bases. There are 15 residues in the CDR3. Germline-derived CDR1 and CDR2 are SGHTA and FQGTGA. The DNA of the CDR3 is TGTGCCAGCAGCTTAACACTAGCGAGCACAGATACGCAGTATTTT. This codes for CASSLTLASTDTQYF.

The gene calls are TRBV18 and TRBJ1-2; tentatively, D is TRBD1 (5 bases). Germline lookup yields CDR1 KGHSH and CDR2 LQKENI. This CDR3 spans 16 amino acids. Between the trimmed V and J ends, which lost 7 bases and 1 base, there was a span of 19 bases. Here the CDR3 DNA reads TGTGCCAGCTTATTCTCACAGGCCTATATTAACTATGGCTACACCTTC. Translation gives CASLFSQAYINYGYTF.

DNA for the CDR3: TGTGCCAGCAGTACACCTGGGGCGGGAGACAATGAGCAGTTCTTC. Translating gives CASSTPGAGDNEQFF. The J gene is TRBJ2-1, the V gene TRBV27; 7 bases fit TRBD2. CDR1 and CDR2 from the germline V gene are MNHEY and SMNVEV (reference sequence). There are 15 residues in the CDR3. Trimming took 5 bases from V and 5 from J; bases not matched to a gene: 9.

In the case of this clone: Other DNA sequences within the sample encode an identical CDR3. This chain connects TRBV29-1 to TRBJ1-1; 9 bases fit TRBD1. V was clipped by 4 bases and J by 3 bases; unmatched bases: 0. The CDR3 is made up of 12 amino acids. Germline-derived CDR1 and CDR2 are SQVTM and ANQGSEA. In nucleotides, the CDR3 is TGCAGCGTTGGACAGGGGGACACTGAAGCTTTCTTT. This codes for CSVGQGDTEAFF.

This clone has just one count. The chain's CDR3 is CASSPGRLGNEQFF. CDR3 coding DNA: TGCGCCAGCAGCCCCGGGAGGTTGGGTAATGAGCAGTTCTTC. The chain couples TRBV5-1 to TRBJ2-1, with TRBD2 identical over 7 bases. The CDR3 consists of 14 residues. CDR1 and CDR2 (germline): SGHRS, YFSETQ. The J segment lost 7 bases and the V segment lost 4 bases, leaving 8 bases of the junction unmatched.

CDR3 sequence: CAWSPGRGGSPLHF. DNA for the CDR3: TGTGCCTGGAGCCCGGGCAGGGGAGGTTCACCCCTCCACTTT. The chain combines TRBV30 with TRBJ1-6; D perhaps matches TRBD1 (6 bases). Germline CDR1 reads GTSNPN; CDR2 reads SVGIG (reference sequence). Trimming shortened V by 3 bases and J by 9 bases, and 15 bases separated the two germline ends. The CDR3 is made up of 14 amino acids.